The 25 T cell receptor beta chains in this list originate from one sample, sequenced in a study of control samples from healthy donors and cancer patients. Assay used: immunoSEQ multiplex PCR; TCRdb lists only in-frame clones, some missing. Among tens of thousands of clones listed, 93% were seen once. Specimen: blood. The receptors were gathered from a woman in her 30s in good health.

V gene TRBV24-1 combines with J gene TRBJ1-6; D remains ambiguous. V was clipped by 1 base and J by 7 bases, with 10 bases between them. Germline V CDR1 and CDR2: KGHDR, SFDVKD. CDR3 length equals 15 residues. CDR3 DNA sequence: TGTGCCACCAGTGATTTAGGCAGACCCAATTCACCCCTCCACTTT. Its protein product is CATSDLGRPNSPLHF.

The CDR3 DNA is TGTGCCACCTCGGTCGGGGTCGAAGAGACCCAGTACTTC. Its translation is CATSVGVEETQYF. The chain links TRBV24-1 to TRBJ2-5, with a possible D match to TRBD2 (5 bases). The germline V gene encodes CDR1 KGHDR and CDR2 SFDVKD. V lost 9 bases, J lost 3 bases, and 13 bases lay in between. The CDR3 extends over 13 amino acids.

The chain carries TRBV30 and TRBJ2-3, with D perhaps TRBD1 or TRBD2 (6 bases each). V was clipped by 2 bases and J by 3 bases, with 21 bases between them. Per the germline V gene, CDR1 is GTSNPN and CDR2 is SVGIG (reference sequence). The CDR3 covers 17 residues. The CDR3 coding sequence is TGTGCCTGGAGTCGGGGATGGGGGGCAGAAAGGACAGATACGCAGTATTTT. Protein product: CAWSRGWGAERTDTQYF.

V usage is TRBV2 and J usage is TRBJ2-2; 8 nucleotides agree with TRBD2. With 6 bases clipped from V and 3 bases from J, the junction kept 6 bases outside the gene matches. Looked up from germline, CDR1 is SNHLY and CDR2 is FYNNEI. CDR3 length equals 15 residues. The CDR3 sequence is CASRPGTRYTGELFF. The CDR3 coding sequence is TGTGCCAGCAGGCCCGGGACTAGGTACACCGGGGAGCTGTTTTTT.

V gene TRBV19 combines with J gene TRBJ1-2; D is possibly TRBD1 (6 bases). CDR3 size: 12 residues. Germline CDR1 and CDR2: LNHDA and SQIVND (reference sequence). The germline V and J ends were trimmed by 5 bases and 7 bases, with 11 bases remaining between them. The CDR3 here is CASSEQGFGYTF. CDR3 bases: TGTGCCAGTAGTGAACAGGGTTTTGGCTACACCTTC.

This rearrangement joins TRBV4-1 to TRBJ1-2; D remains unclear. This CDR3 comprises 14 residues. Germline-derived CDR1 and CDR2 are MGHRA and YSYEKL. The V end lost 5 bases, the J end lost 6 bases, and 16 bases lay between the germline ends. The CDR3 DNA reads TGCGCCAGCAGCTTAGGCCCGGACGTCCATGGCTACACCTTC. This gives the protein CASSLGPDVHGYTF.

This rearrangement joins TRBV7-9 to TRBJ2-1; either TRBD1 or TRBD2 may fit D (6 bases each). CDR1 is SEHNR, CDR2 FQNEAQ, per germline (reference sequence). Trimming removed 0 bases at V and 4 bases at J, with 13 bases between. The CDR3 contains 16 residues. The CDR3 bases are TGTGCCAGCAGCTTAGCTGAGAGGGGGGTGTACAATGAGCAGTTCTTC. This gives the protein CASSLAERGVYNEQFF.

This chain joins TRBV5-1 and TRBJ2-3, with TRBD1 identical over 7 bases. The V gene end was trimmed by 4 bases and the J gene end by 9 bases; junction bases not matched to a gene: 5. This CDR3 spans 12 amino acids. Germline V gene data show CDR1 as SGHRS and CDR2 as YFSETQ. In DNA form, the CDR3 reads TGCGCCAGCAGCCTCGACAGGGAGACGCAGTATTTT. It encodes CASSLDRETQYF.

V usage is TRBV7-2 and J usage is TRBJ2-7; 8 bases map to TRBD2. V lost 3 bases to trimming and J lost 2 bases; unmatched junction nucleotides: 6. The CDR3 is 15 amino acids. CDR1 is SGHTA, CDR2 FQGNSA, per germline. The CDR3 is CASSFGRAGAYEQYF. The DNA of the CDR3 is TGTGCCAGCAGCTTTGGTAGAGCGGGAGCCTACGAGCAGTACTTC.

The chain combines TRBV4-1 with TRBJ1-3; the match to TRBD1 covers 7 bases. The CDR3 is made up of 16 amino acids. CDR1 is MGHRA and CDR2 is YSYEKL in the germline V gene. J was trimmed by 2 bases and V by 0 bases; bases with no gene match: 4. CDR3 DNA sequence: TGCGCCAGCAGCCAAGATTCAGGGGGAGCTGGAAACACCATATATTTT. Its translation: CASSQDSGGAGNTIYF.

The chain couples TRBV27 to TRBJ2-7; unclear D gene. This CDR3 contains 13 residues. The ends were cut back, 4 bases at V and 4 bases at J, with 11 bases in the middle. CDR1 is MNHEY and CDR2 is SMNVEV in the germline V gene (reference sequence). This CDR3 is CASSSLGDYEQYF. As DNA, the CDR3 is TGTGCCAGCAGTTCCCTCGGCGATTACGAGCAGTACTTC.

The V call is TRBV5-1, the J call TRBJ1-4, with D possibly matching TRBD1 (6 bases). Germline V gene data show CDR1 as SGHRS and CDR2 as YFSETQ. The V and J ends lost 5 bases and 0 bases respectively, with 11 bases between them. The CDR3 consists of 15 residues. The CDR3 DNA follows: TGCGCCAGCAGTTGGACAGAAGCAACTAATGAAAAACTGTTTTTT. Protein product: CASSWTEATNEKLFF.

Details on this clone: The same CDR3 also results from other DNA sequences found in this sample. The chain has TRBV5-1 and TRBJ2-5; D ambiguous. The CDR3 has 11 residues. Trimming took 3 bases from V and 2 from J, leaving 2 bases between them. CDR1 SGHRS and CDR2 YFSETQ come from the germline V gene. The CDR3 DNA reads TGCGCCAGCAGCTCACAAGAGACCCAGTACTTC. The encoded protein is CASSSQETQYF.

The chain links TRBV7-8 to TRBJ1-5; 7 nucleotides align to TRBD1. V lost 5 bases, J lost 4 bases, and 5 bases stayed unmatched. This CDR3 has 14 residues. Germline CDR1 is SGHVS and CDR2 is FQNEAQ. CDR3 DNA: TGTGCCAGCAGCCCGACAGGGCTAAATCAGCCCCAGCATTTT. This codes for CASSPTGLNQPQHF.

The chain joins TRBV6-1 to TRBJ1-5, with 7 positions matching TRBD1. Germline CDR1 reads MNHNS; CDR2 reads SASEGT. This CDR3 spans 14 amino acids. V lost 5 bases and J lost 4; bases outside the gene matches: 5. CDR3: CASSTSGGNQPQHF. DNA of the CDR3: TGTGCCAGCAGTACCTCAGGGGGGAATCAGCCCCAGCATTTT.

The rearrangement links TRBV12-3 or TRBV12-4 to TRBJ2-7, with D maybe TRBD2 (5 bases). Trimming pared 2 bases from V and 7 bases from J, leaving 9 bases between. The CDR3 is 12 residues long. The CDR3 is CASSLPRGEQYF. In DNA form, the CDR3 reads TGTGCCAGCAGTTTACCCCGGGGAGAGCAGTACTTC.

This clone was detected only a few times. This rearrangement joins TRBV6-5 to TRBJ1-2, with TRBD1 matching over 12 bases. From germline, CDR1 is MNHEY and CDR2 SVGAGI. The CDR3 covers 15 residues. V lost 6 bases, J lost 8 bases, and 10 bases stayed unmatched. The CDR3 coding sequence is TGTGCCAGCAGCGGGGTGGGACAGGGGGCTGAGGGCTACACCTTC. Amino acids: CASSGVGQGAEGYTF.

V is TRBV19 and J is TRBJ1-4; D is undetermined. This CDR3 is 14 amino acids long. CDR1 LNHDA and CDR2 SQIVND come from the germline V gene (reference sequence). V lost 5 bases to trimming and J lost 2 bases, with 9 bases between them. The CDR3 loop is CASSFKGTNEKLFF. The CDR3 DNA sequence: TGTGCCAGTAGTTTCAAGGGCACTAATGAAAAACTGTTTTTT.

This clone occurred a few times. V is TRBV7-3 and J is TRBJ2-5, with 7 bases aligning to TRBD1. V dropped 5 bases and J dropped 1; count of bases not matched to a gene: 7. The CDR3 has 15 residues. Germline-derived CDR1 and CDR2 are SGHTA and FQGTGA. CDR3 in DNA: TGTGCCAGCAGCCTCCAAGGACAGGTCCAAGAGACCCAGTACTTC. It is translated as CASSLQGQVQETQYF.

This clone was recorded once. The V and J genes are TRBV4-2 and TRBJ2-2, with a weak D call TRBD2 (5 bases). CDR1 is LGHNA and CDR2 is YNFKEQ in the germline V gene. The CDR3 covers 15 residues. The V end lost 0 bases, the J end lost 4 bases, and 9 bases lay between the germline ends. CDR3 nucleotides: TGTGCCAGCAGCCAAGATTGGGGAGTCACCGGGGAGCTGTTTTTT. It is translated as CASSQDWGVTGELFF.

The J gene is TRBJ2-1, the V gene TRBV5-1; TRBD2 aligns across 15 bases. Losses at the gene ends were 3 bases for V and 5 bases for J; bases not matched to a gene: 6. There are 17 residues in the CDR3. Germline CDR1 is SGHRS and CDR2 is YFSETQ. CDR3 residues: CASSSTGTSGGHNEQFF. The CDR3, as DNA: TGCGCCAGCAGCTCCACCGGGACTAGCGGGGGGCACAATGAGCAGTTCTTC.

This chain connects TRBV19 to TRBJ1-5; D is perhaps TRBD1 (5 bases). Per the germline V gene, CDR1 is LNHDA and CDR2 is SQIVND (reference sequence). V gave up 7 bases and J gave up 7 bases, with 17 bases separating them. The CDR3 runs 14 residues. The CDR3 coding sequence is TGTGCCAGTAATACCAGGGCGATCTCGCAGCCCCAGCATTTT. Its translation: CASNTRAISQPQHF. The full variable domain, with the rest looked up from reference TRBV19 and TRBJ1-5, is DGGITQSPKYLFRKEGQNVTLSCEQNLNHDAMYWYRQDPGQGLRLIYYSQIVNDFQKGDIAEGYSVSREKKESFPLTVTSAQKNPTAFYLCASNTRAISQPQHFGDGTRLSIL.

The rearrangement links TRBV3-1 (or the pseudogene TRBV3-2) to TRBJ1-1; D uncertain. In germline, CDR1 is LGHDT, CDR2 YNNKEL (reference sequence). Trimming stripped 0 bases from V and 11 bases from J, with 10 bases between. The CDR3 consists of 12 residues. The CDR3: CASSQDRSVAFF. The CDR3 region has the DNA TGTGCCAGCAGCCAAGACAGATCTGTGGCTTTCTTT.

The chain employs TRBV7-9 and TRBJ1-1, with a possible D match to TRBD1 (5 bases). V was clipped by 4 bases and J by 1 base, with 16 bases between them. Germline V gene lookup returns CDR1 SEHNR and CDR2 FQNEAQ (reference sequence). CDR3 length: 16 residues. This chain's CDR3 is CASSSSGFLANTEAFF. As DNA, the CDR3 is TGTGCCAGCAGCTCATCAGGGTTCCTGGCGAACACTGAAGCTTTCTTT.

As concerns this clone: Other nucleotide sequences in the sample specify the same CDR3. CDR3 in DNA: TGTGCCTCTGCCAGGGAGGGTGGCTACACCTTC. Translation gives CASAREGGYTF. V and J are TRBV10-3 and TRBJ1-2; a weak D match, TRBD1 (5 bases). V was clipped by 11 bases and J by 7 bases, with 14 bases between them. Germline V gene data show CDR1 as ENHRY and CDR2 as SYGVKD. This CDR3 has 11 amino acids.